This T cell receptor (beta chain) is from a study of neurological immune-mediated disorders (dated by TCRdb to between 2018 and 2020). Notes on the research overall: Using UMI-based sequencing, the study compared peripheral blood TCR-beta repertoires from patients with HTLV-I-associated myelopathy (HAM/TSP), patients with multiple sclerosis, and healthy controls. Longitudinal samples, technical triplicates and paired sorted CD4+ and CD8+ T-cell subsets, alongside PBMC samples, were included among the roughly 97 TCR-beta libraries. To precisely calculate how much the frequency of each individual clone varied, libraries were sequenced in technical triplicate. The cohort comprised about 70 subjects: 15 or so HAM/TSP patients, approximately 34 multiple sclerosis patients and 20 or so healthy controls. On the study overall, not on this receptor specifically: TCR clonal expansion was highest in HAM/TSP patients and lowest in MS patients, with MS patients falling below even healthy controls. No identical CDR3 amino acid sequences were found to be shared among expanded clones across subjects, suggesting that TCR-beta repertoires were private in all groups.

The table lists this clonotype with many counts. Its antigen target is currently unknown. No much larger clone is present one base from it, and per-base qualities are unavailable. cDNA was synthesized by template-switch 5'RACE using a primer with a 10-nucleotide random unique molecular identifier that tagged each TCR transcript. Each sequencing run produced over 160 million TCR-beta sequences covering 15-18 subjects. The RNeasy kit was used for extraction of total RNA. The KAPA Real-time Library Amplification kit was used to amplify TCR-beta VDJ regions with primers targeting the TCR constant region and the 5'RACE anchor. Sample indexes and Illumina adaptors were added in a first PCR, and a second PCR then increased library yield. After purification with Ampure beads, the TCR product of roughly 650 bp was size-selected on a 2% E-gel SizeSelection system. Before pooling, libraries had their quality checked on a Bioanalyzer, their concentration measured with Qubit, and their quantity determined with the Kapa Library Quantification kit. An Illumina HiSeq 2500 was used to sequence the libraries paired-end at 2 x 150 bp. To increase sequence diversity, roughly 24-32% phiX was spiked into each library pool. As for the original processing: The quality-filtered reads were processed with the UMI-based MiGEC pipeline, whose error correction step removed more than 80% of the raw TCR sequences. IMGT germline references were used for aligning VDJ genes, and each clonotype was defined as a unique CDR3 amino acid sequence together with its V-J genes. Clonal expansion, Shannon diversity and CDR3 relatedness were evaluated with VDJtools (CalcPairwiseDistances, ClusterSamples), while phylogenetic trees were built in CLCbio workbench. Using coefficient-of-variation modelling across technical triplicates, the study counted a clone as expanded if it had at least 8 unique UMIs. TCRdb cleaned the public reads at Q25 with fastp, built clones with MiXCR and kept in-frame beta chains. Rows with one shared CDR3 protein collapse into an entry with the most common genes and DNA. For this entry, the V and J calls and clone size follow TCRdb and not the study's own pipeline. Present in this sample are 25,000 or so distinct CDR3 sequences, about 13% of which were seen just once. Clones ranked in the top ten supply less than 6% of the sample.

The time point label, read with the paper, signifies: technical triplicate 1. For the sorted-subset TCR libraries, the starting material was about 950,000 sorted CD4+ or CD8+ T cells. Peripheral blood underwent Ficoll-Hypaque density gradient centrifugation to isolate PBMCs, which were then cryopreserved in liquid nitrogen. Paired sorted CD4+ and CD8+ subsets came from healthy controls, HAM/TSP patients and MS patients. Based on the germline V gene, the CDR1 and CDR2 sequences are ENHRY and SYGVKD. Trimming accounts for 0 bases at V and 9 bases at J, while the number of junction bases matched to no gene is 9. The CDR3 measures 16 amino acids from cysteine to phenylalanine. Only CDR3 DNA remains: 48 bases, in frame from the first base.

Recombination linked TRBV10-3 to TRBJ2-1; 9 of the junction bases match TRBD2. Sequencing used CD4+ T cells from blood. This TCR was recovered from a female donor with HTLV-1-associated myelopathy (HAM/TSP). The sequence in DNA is TGTGCCATCAGTGAGTCCGCTGCGGGAGGGCGTAGTGAGCAGTTCTTC. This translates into CAISESAAGGRSEQFF.